This TCR beta chain was identified in a study of OX40 agonist ivuxolimab in advanced cancers. Study overall: Each patient was given ivuxolimab into a vein every 2 weeks, at 0.01 to 10 mg/kg.

The CDR3 runs 13 residues. Germline V gene lookup returns CDR1 SGHTA and CDR2 FQGNSA. With 2 bases removed from V and 4 bases from J, the gap between germline ends came to 9 bases. Blood sampling was done at baseline, cycle 4 day 1, and cycle 7 day 1. TCRdb's table, derived via immunoSEQ multiplex PCR, lists solely in-frame clones and lacks some. The data contain roughly 50,000 clones, 81% of them singletons. The TCR originated in an adult with an advanced solid tumor such as melanoma, head and neck, liver or kidney cancer. Sample: CD4+ or CD8+ T cells sorted from blood, taken in a trial of the OX40 agonist ivuxolimab. The chain is built from TRBV7-2 and TRBJ2-7, with D tentatively TRBD1 (6 bases). The CDR3 DNA reads TGTGCCAGCAGCTTACAACAGGGATACGAGCAGTACTTC. Translated, it gives CASSLQQGYEQYF.